This is a list of T cell receptor beta chains from one sample in a study of CD8 T cells in ankylosing spondylitis. TCRdb independently ran MiXCR on the 5' RACE reads; one entry per CDR3 protein. The table shows 45,000 to 60,000 distinct CDR3 sequences, with 7.4% occurring only once. The material sequenced was blood, either unsorted or a sorted T cell fraction (not recorded which). These receptor sequences come from a female donor with ankylosing spondylitis or in good health (not recorded which). CDR3s include the opening cysteine and the closing phenylalanine or tryptophan. A D gene is named only where the DNA matches it firmly. Where a row states a size, it is once, few, many or the class of an expanded clone; other rows omit it.

j_call: TRBJ1-4
v_call: TRBV5-1
clone_size: many
d_call: -
cdr3_aa: CASSPATAANVEKLFF
cdr3_nt: TGCGCCAGCAGCCCCGCGACAGCCGCTAATGTTGAAAAACTGTTTTTT

j_call: TRBJ1-1
v_call: TRBV10-3
clone_size: few
d_call: TRBD1
cdr3_aa: CAIGTGENTEAFF
cdr3_nt: TGTGCCATCGGGACAGGAGAGAACACTGAAGCTTTCTTT

j_call: TRBJ2-5
v_call: TRBV24-1
clone_size: -
d_call: -
cdr3_aa: CATSDPGVQETQHF
cdr3_nt: TGTGCCACCAGTGATCCAGGGGTGCAAGAGACCCAGCACTTC

j_call: TRBJ2-1
v_call: TRBV4-2
clone_size: many
d_call: -
cdr3_aa: CASSQARGTDYNEQFF
cdr3_nt: TGTGCCAGCAGCCAAGCCCGGGGGACAGATTACAATGAGCAGTTCTTC

j_call: TRBJ2-1
v_call: TRBV5-1
clone_size: many
d_call: -
cdr3_aa: CASSFVGNEQFF
cdr3_nt: TGCGCCAGCAGCTTCGTAGGCAATGAGCAGTTCTTC

j_call: TRBJ1-1
v_call: TRBV5-1
clone_size: many
d_call: TRBD1
cdr3_aa: CASSAPSQGGDTEAFF
cdr3_nt: TGCGCCAGCAGCGCACCATCGCAGGGGGGGGACACTGAAGCTTTCTTT

j_call: TRBJ1-4
v_call: TRBV5-1
clone_size: many
d_call: TRBD1
cdr3_aa: CASKDRAGTNEKLFF
cdr3_nt: TGCGCCAGCAAGGACAGGGCGGGAACTAATGAAAAACTGTTTTTT

j_call: TRBJ2-5
v_call: TRBV29-1
clone_size: many
d_call: -
cdr3_aa: CSVEIRGIQETQYF
cdr3_nt: TGCAGCGTTGAGATCAGGGGAATCCAAGAGACCCAGTACTTC

j_call: TRBJ2-1
v_call: TRBV5-1
clone_size: many
d_call: -
cdr3_aa: CASSPLTPTNEQFF
cdr3_nt: TGCGCCAGCAGCCCCCTAACACCAACCAATGAGCAGTTCTTC

j_call: TRBJ2-1
v_call: TRBV20-1
clone_size: many
d_call: TRBD1
cdr3_aa: CSARSQGRSASYNEQFF
cdr3_nt: TGCAGTGCTAGATCACAGGGGCGTTCAGCGTCTTACAATGAGCAGTTCTTC

j_call: TRBJ2-5
v_call: TRBV29-1
clone_size: many
d_call: -
cdr3_aa: CSVRKGEETQYF
cdr3_nt: TGCAGCGTTCGGAAAGGGGAAGAGACCCAGTACTTC

j_call: TRBJ1-2
v_call: TRBV20-1
clone_size: many
d_call: -
cdr3_aa: CSGSGGGSAYTF
cdr3_nt: TGCAGTGGGTCTGGCGGGGGCAGTGCCTACACCTTC

j_call: TRBJ2-1
v_call: TRBV20-1
clone_size: many
d_call: TRBD2
cdr3_aa: CSAPTSGGQRALNEQFF
cdr3_nt: TGCAGTGCCCCGACTAGCGGGGGGCAAAGGGCCCTTAATGAGCAGTTCTTC

j_call: TRBJ1-1
v_call: TRBV5-1
clone_size: many
d_call: -
cdr3_aa: CASSLSEVNTEAFF
cdr3_nt: TGCGCCAGCAGCTTGTCTGAAGTTAACACTGAAGCTTTCTTT

j_call: TRBJ1-1
v_call: TRBV12-3/TRBV12-4
clone_size: many
d_call: -
cdr3_aa: CASREGVDTEAFF
cdr3_nt: TGTGCCAGCAGGGAAGGGGTGGACACTGAAGCTTTCTTT

j_call: TRBJ2-2
v_call: TRBV12-3/TRBV12-4
clone_size: many
d_call: -
cdr3_aa: CASTIAGGEAGELFF
cdr3_nt: TGTGCCAGCACTATAGCCGGAGGGGAAGCCGGGGAGCTGTTTTTT

j_call: TRBJ1-1
v_call: TRBV4-3
clone_size: many
d_call: -
cdr3_aa: CASSQDRRLNTEAFF
cdr3_nt: TGCGCCAGCAGCCAAGACAGGAGATTGAACACTGAAGCTTTCTTT

j_call: TRBJ1-5
v_call: TRBV20-1
clone_size: many
d_call: TRBD1
cdr3_aa: CSASLPDRAAKPQHF
cdr3_nt: TGCAGTGCTAGTCTCCCGGACAGGGCAGCGAAGCCCCAGCATTTT

j_call: TRBJ2-1
v_call: TRBV3-1
clone_size: -
d_call: -
cdr3_aa: CASTHGSYNEQFF
cdr3_nt: TGTGCCAGCACCCATGGCTCCTACAATGAGCAGTTCTTC

j_call: TRBJ2-5
v_call: TRBV5-6
clone_size: many
d_call: TRBD1
cdr3_aa: CASTWGTGGRETQYF
cdr3_nt: TGTGCCAGCACCTGGGGGACAGGGGGAAGGGAGACCCAGTACTTC

j_call: TRBJ2-4
v_call: TRBV20-1
clone_size: many
d_call: TRBD2
cdr3_aa: CSARSGVGNIQYF
cdr3_nt: TGCAGTGCTAGAAGCGGGGTCGGAAACATTCAGTACTTC

j_call: TRBJ1-5
v_call: TRBV20-1
clone_size: many
d_call: -
cdr3_aa: CSARDLTETYSNQPQHF
cdr3_nt: TGCAGTGCTAGAGATCTGACAGAAACGTATAGCAATCAGCCCCAGCATTTT

j_call: TRBJ2-7
v_call: TRBV4-3
clone_size: many
d_call: -
cdr3_aa: CASSHFGSSSEQYF
cdr3_nt: TGCGCCAGCAGCCATTTCGGATCGTCCAGCGAGCAGTACTTC

j_call: TRBJ1-5
v_call: TRBV12-3/TRBV12-4
clone_size: many
d_call: -
cdr3_aa: CASSPRGDFNQPQHF
cdr3_nt: TGTGCCAGCAGTCCTAGGGGGGATTTCAATCAGCCCCAGCATTTT

j_call: TRBJ1-5
v_call: TRBV7-2
clone_size: -
d_call: -
cdr3_aa: CASSLGQSNQPQHF
cdr3_nt: TGTGCCAGCAGCTTAGGACAGAGCAATCAGCCCCAGCATTTT

j_call: TRBJ2-7
v_call: TRBV7-8
clone_size: many
d_call: -
cdr3_aa: CASSLAQSFYEQYF
cdr3_nt: TGTGCCAGCAGCTTAGCTCAGTCCTTCTACGAGCAGTACTTC

j_call: TRBJ1-1
v_call: TRBV20-1
clone_size: many
d_call: -
cdr3_aa: CSAPQREWNTEAFF
cdr3_nt: TGCAGTGCACCACAACGGGAGTGGAACACTGAAGCTTTCTTT

j_call: TRBJ1-5
v_call: TRBV20-1
clone_size: many
d_call: TRBD1
cdr3_aa: CSATQGGRQPQHF
cdr3_nt: TGCAGTGCTACCCAGGGGGGACGTCAGCCCCAGCATTTT

j_call: TRBJ1-1
v_call: TRBV5-6
clone_size: many
d_call: TRBD1
cdr3_aa: CASSLRDRGGTEAFF
cdr3_nt: TGTGCCAGCAGCTTGCGGGACAGGGGTGGCACTGAAGCTTTCTTT

j_call: TRBJ2-1
v_call: TRBV4-3
clone_size: many
d_call: -
cdr3_aa: CASSQGGSSYNEQFF
cdr3_nt: TGCGCCAGCAGCCAAGGAGGGAGCTCCTACAATGAGCAGTTCTTC

j_call: TRBJ2-1
v_call: TRBV5-1
clone_size: many
d_call: -
cdr3_aa: CASSLTPNEQFF
cdr3_nt: TGCGCCAGCAGCTTGACCCCCAATGAGCAGTTCTTC

j_call: TRBJ1-1
v_call: TRBV10-1
clone_size: many
d_call: TRBD1
cdr3_aa: CARTARGQGGLLSTEAFF
cdr3_nt: TGCGCCAGGACAGCCCGGGGACAGGGGGGCTTATTGAGTACTGAAGCTTTCTTT

j_call: TRBJ1-1
v_call: TRBV18
clone_size: many
d_call: TRBD1
cdr3_aa: CASSWDRDTEAFF
cdr3_nt: TGTGCCAGCTCATGGGACAGGGACACTGAAGCTTTCTTT

j_call: TRBJ1-6
v_call: TRBV7-3
clone_size: few
d_call: -
cdr3_aa: CASSFGSADSPLHF
cdr3_nt: TGTGCCAGCAGCTTCGGAAGTGCGGACTCACCCCTCCACTTT

j_call: TRBJ2-6
v_call: TRBV30
clone_size: many
d_call: -
cdr3_aa: CAGGGANVLTF
cdr3_nt: TGTGCCGGAGGGGGGGCCAACGTCCTGACTTTC

j_call: TRBJ1-4
v_call: TRBV5-1
clone_size: few
d_call: TRBD1
cdr3_aa: CASSPQGADNEKLFF
cdr3_nt: TGCGCCAGCAGCCCGCAGGGGGCGGACAATGAAAAACTGTTTTTT

j_call: TRBJ1-1
v_call: TRBV6-1
clone_size: many
d_call: -
cdr3_aa: CASSRQLMNTEAFF
cdr3_nt: TGTGCCAGCAGTAGACAGCTAATGAACACTGAAGCTTTCTTT

j_call: TRBJ1-1
v_call: TRBV3-1
clone_size: many
d_call: -
cdr3_aa: CASSQTPIDTEAFF
cdr3_nt: TGTGCCAGCAGCCAGACACCCATAGACACTGAAGCTTTCTTT

j_call: TRBJ1-1
v_call: TRBV29-1
clone_size: many
d_call: -
cdr3_aa: CSVPGGLEAFF
cdr3_nt: TGCAGCGTCCCCGGGGGACTTGAAGCTTTCTTT

j_call: TRBJ2-4
v_call: TRBV5-1
clone_size: many
d_call: -
cdr3_aa: CASSLGGEPNIQYF
cdr3_nt: TGCGCCAGCAGCTTGGGGGGAGAGCCTAACATTCAGTACTTC

j_call: TRBJ2-4
v_call: TRBV29-1
clone_size: many
d_call: -
cdr3_aa: CSVFEVGNIQYF
cdr3_nt: TGCAGCGTTTTTGAGGTTGGAAACATTCAGTACTTC

j_call: TRBJ2-2
v_call: TRBV2
clone_size: many
d_call: -
cdr3_aa: CASSALTDTGELFF
cdr3_nt: TGTGCCAGCAGTGCCTTGACAGATACCGGGGAGCTGTTTTTT

j_call: TRBJ2-7
v_call: TRBV13
clone_size: -
d_call: -
cdr3_aa: CASSLGLTGSYEQYF
cdr3_nt: TGTGCCAGCAGCTTAGGCCTCACGGGATCCTACGAGCAGTACTTC

j_call: TRBJ1-3
v_call: TRBV7-6
clone_size: many
d_call: -
cdr3_aa: CASSLGPSSGNTIYF
cdr3_nt: TGTGCCAGCAGCTTAGGCCCAAGCTCTGGAAACACCATATATTTT

j_call: TRBJ2-2
v_call: TRBV9
clone_size: many
d_call: -
cdr3_aa: CASSVVAGELFF
cdr3_nt: TGTGCCAGCAGCGTAGTAGCCGGGGAGCTGTTTTTT

j_call: TRBJ2-4
v_call: TRBV28
clone_size: many
d_call: -
cdr3_aa: CASSSLEGPNIQYF
cdr3_nt: TGTGCCAGCAGTTCCCTAGAAGGTCCGAACATTCAGTACTTC